This T cell receptor (beta chain) was obtained from a study of HIV-infected patients and healthy controls. Study outcomes and limitations: HIV+ repertoires were severely depleted of MAIT alpha-chain CDR3s, unlike healthy controls. HIV-associated CDR3 frequencies dropped significantly during therapy; CMV-associated ones, mostly rising, changed nonsignificantly. Compared with controls, mean Gini indices were significantly raised in HIV-infected repertoires, possibly indicating oligoclonality.

This clonotype was found many times. Its antigen is not known. Reverse transcription used around 480 ng RNA and constant-region primers for alpha and beta. Separate chain-specific third strand synthesis with multiplexing indices produced the alpha and beta libraries. TCRdb re-analysed the 5' RACE reads in MiXCR, keeping a single row per CDR3 protein. This table has 18,000 or so distinct CDR3 sequences, 12% appearing once. Germline CDR1 reads KGHSH; CDR2 reads LQKENI. The V gene lost 4 bases and the J gene lost 2 bases, with 17 bases spanning the gap. The CDR3 contains 16 residues. No cell fractionation was done, so the repertoire covers all unsorted peripheral blood T cells.

The genes are TRBV18 and TRBJ1-1, with D maybe TRBD1 (5 bases). The sample taken for sequencing was blood. This clonotype was sampled from an adult in good health. CDR3 protein: CASSRSSGQLNTEAFF. The CDR3 nucleotides are TGTGCCAGCTCACGTTCCTCGGGGCAACTTAACACTGAAGCTTTCTTT. Drawing the rest from reference TRBV18 and TRBJ1-1, the complete variable domain is NAGVMQNPRHLVRRRGQEARLRCSPMKGHSHVYWYRQLPEEGLKFMVYLQKENIIDESGMPKERFSAEFPKEGPSILRIQQVVRGDSAAYFCASSRSSGQLNTEAFFGQGTRLTVV.